These 28 T cell receptor beta chains share one sample of origin, sequenced in a study of OX40 agonist ivuxolimab in advanced cancers. Using immunoSEQ multiplex PCR, the repertoire was profiled, and TCRdb retains in-frame clones only, with some absent. The profile shows tens of thousands of clones, around 84% of them singletons. This sample comprised CD4+ or CD8+ T cells sorted from blood, obtained in a trial of the OX40 agonist ivuxolimab. The receptors derive from an adult with an advanced solid tumor such as melanoma, head and neck, liver or kidney cancer.

The chain combines TRBV27 with TRBJ1-1; a weak D match, TRBD1 (6 bases). V was trimmed by 6 bases and J by 1 base, leaving 21 bases between them. This CDR3 is 17 amino acids long. Germline CDR1 MNHEY, CDR2 SMNVEV (reference sequence). In DNA, the CDR3 is TGTGCCAGCAGGGTACAGGGACGGGCCAGGGGGAACACTGAAGCTTTCTTT. It is translated as CASRVQGRARGNTEAFF.

The CDR3 protein is CASSVSPGNNEQFF. Written as DNA, the CDR3 is TGTGCCAGCAGCGTATCTCCAGGCAACAATGAGCAGTTCTTC. The chain employs TRBV9 and TRBJ2-1; D gene unclear. V lost 1 base, J lost 5 bases, and 10 bases lay in between. Germline lookup yields CDR1 SGDLS and CDR2 YYNGEE. CDR3 length: 14 residues.

This clone came up once. The chain has TRBV30 and TRBJ2-1; the D gene is possibly TRBD2 (5 bases). V was shortened by 4 bases and J by 7 bases, with 11 bases between the two germline ends. The CDR3 length is 12 residues. Germline V lookup: CDR1 GTSNPN, CDR2 SVGIG (reference sequence). DNA for the CDR3: TGTGCCTGGACTCGGGATACGAATGAGCAGTTCTTC. Its protein is CAWTRDTNEQFF.

The chain uses TRBV6-5 and TRBJ2-1; D gene uncertain. The germline V gene encodes CDR1 MNHEY and CDR2 SVGAGI. This CDR3 has 15 residues. V was cut by 2 bases and J by 4 bases, with 12 bases left in between. This CDR3 is CASSYGGFKYNEQFF. The DNA of the CDR3 is TGTGCCAGCAGTTACGGCGGTTTCAAGTACAATGAGCAGTTCTTC.

The chain recombines TRBV5-1 with TRBJ2-1; D might be TRBD2 (6 bases). Germline values: CDR1 SGHRS, CDR2 YFSETQ. V was trimmed by 4 bases and J by 0 bases, leaving 14 bases between them. The CDR3 sequence is 16 residues long. The CDR3 DNA sequence: TGCGCCAGCAGCCCGCTGGCGGGGATCTCCTACAATGAGCAGTTCTTC. This codes for CASSPLAGISYNEQFF.

The chain employs TRBV11-3 and TRBJ2-5, with a weak D call TRBD2 (7 bases). V was pared by 6 bases and J by 4 bases, with 18 bases between. Germline V CDR1 and CDR2: SGHNT, YENEEA. This CDR3 is built from 15 residues. CDR3 in DNA: TGTGCCAGCAGTAAGGGGGGGGCTGTCCGAGAGACCCAGTACTTC. The encoded protein is CASSKGGAVRETQYF.

The V gene is TRBV19, the J gene TRBJ2-7; TRBD2 aligns across 10 bases. V trimming: 2 bases; J trimming: 4 bases; junction bases outside the gene matches: 5. Germline CDR1 and CDR2: LNHDA and SQIVND (reference sequence). CDR3 length: 15 amino acids. The CDR3: CASSIRLLAGYEQYF. CDR3 in DNA: TGTGCCAGTAGTATAAGGCTACTAGCGGGATACGAGCAGTACTTC.

This clone came up once. The chain joins TRBV6-5 to TRBJ2-7; 9 bases map to TRBD1. The CDR3 length is 13 residues. V gave up 5 bases and J gave up 4 bases; unmatched junction bases: 3. Germline CDR1 is MNHEY and CDR2 is SVGAGI. The CDR3 coding sequence is TGTGCCAGCAGTACAGGGGGCGGATACGAGCAGTACTTC. Translated, it gives CASSTGGGYEQYF.

In this sample, this clone turned up a few times. This sequence joins TRBV20-1 and TRBJ1-5; D is uncertain. This CDR3 has 11 amino acids. Germline V gene lookup returns CDR1 DFQATT and CDR2 SNEGSKA (reference sequence). Trimming removed 0 bases from V and 11 bases from J, with 8 bases in between. CDR3 sequence (DNA): TGCAGTGCTAGAGATAAGATAGCCCAGCATTTT. This sequence encodes CSARDKIAQHF.

J is TRBJ2-3 and V is TRBV9; D gene ambiguous. The CDR3 covers 12 residues. V shed 4 bases and J shed 5 bases, with 8 bases lying between them. Germline V gene lookup returns CDR1 SGDLS and CDR2 YYNGEE. The CDR3: CASSTHGDTQYF. The CDR3 DNA sequence: TGTGCCAGCAGCACCCACGGAGATACGCAGTATTTT. The variable domain in full, with the rest retrieved from reference TRBV9 and TRBJ2-3, is DSGVTQTPKHLITATGQRVTLRCSPRSGDLSVYWYQQSLDQGLQFLIQYYNGEERAKGNILERFSAQQFPDLHSELNLSSLELGDSALYFCASSTHGDTQYFGPGTRLTVL.

The J gene is TRBJ1-4, the V gene TRBV19; TRBD1 aligns across 8 bases. The CDR3 covers 15 residues. J gave up 8 bases and V 4 bases, and 9 bases lay outside the gene matches. Per the germline V gene, CDR1 is LNHDA and CDR2 is SQIVND (reference sequence). The CDR3 region has the DNA TGTGCCAGTAGTACCACGGACAGGGTAGTAGAAAAACTGTTTTTT. This gives the protein CASSTTDRVVEKLFF.

This clone showed up just once. As DNA, the CDR3 is TGTGCCAGCTCACCACCGGGGGGCACGGAGACCCAGTACTTC. Its protein product is CASSPPGGTETQYF. The rearrangement uses TRBV18 and TRBJ2-5; either TRBD1 or TRBD2 may supply D (6 bases each). V lost 0 bases, J lost 5 bases, and 10 bases lay in between. This CDR3 contains 14 residues. Germline V gene data show CDR1 as KGHSH and CDR2 as LQKENI.

The V and J genes are TRBV19 and TRBJ1-2; no clear D. V lost 5 bases and J 8 bases, leaving 15 bases between the germline ends. The V gene's germline CDR1 is LNHDA and CDR2 SQIVND (reference sequence). The CDR3 loop spans 13 amino acids. DNA for the CDR3: TGTGCCAGTAGTCTTTTCTTCTCTGGAGGCTACACCTTC. Amino acids: CASSLFFSGGYTF.

This chain links TRBV4-3 with TRBJ1-5, with D hard to call. The CDR3 is 21 amino acids. Germline CDR1 and CDR2: LGHNA and YSLEER. Trimming took off 0 bases at V and 4 bases at J, with 28 bases between the two ends. The CDR3 protein is CASSQDGHRWRRWNPNQPQHF. In DNA form, the CDR3 reads TGCGCCAGCAGCCAAGATGGGCACAGATGGAGAAGGTGGAATCCAAATCAGCCCCAGCATTTT.

The rearrangement joins TRBV15 to TRBJ1-4; D is perhaps TRBD1 (5 bases). V shed 1 base and J shed 8 bases, with 17 bases lying between them. CDR1 is LNHNV and CDR2 is YYDKDF in the germline V gene (reference sequence). This CDR3 comprises 16 residues. CDR3 nucleotides: TGTGCCACCAGCAGAGCGATTGGGGCCCCTGGGGAAAAACTGTTTTTT. This translates into CATSRAIGAPGEKLFF.

The chain has TRBV4-1 and TRBJ2-3; TRBD2 is a possible D gene (6 bases). Looked up from germline, CDR1 is MGHRA and CDR2 is YSYEKL. V was clipped by 0 bases and J by 2 bases, with 21 bases between them. The CDR3 extends over 19 amino acids. CDR3 sequence (DNA): TGCGCCAGCAGCCAAGATCCCACCTTAGCGGCTATGTCCACAGATACGCAGTATTTT. Translation gives CASSQDPTLAAMSTDTQYF.

This rearrangement joins TRBV7-2 to TRBJ2-1; possibly TRBD2 for D (6 bases). The length of the CDR3 is 15 residues. Germline CDR1 is SGHTA and CDR2 is FQGNSA. V was pared by 3 bases and J by 3 bases, with 12 bases between. The CDR3, as DNA: TGTGCCAGCAGCTTGGGGGGACTGTACTACAATGAGCAGTTCTTC. The encoded protein is CASSLGGLYYNEQFF.

V is TRBV11-2 and J is TRBJ1-1; D unresolved. The germline CDR1 and CDR2 sequences are SGHAT and FQNNGV. The CDR3 is 16 residues long. Deletions cut 3 bases from V and 0 bases from J, with 14 bases between. CDR3 sequence: CASSLIPGGMNTEAFF. CDR3 sequence (DNA): TGTGCCAGCAGCTTGATCCCCGGAGGGATGAACACTGAAGCTTTCTTT.

The chain has TRBV18 and TRBJ2-3, with 10 bases fitting TRBD2. This CDR3 region has 17 residues. Germline CDR1 and CDR2: KGHSH and LQKENI. V was pared by 3 bases and J by 5 bases, with 11 bases of the junction left unmatched. The CDR3 region has the DNA TGTGCCAGCTCACCCCTGAGTGTACTAGCGGGGATAGATACGCAGTATTTT. This sequence encodes CASSPLSVLAGIDTQYF.

CDR3 in amino acids: CASSQPSGLAGLDTQYF. CDR3 in DNA: TGTGCCAGCAGCCAGCCGAGTGGACTAGCGGGGTTAGATACGCAGTATTTT. The rearrangement joins TRBV14 to TRBJ2-3; 12 positions agree with TRBD2. The length of the CDR3 is 17 residues. V lost 3 bases and J lost 5; bases outside the gene matches: 9. Germline CDR1 SGHDN, CDR2 FVKESK.

The J gene is TRBJ2-3, the V gene TRBV6-6; no firm D call. The V end lost 2 bases, the J end lost 2 bases, and 8 bases lay between the germline ends. Germline values: CDR1 MNHNY, CDR2 SVGAGI (reference sequence). This CDR3 is built from 14 residues. CDR3 residues: CASSYGPATDTQYF. For the CDR3, the DNA is TGTGCCAGCAGTTACGGGCCGGCCACAGATACGCAGTATTTT.

This clone turned up a few times. V gene TRBV28 combines with J gene TRBJ2-2, with 7 bases aligning to TRBD1. Per germline, CDR1 MDHEN and CDR2 SYDVKM. CDR3 length equals 15 residues. With V trimmed by 6 bases and J by 3 bases, 7 bases remained unmatched. CDR3 nucleotide sequence: TGTGCCAGCAGACCTCGACAGGGACACACCGGGGAGCTGTTTTTT. Its protein product is CASRPRQGHTGELFF.

V usage is TRBV6-5 and J usage is TRBJ2-2, with 7 bases that match TRBD2. V lost 6 bases, J lost 1 base, and 5 bases stayed unmatched. The CDR3 extends over 15 amino acids. Germline CDR1 MNHEY, CDR2 SVGAGI. The CDR3 nucleotides read TGTGCCAGCAGGCGGGGGATACTGAACACCGGGGAGCTGTTTTTT. Residues: CASRRGILNTGELFF.

The chain couples TRBV6-1 to TRBJ2-7; D may be TRBD2 (5 bases). Germline V gives CDR1 MNHNS, CDR2 SASEGT. V gave up 5 bases and J gave up 0 bases, with 11 bases separating them. CDR3 length equals 14 residues. This CDR3 is CASSRAADSYEQYF. As DNA, the CDR3 is TGTGCCAGCAGTCGAGCAGCGGACTCCTACGAGCAGTACTTC.

J is TRBJ2-7 and V is TRBV4-2; D gene unclear. V was pared by 1 base and J by 3 bases, with 13 bases between. The CDR3 runs 15 residues. Germline CDR1 and CDR2: LGHNA and YNFKEQ. CDR3 coding DNA: TGTGCCAGCAGCCAAGCGGTGAAATACAACTACGAGCAGTACTTC. Protein sequence: CASSQAVKYNYEQYF.

The sample holds one count of this clone. V usage is TRBV28 and J usage is TRBJ2-5; D unresolved. Looked up from germline, CDR1 is MDHEN and CDR2 is SYDVKM. There are 15 residues in the CDR3. With 0 bases removed from V and 0 bases from J, the gap between germline ends came to 8 bases. CDR3 nucleotide sequence: TGTGCCAGCAGTTTATGGTTAGGCTACCAAGAGACCCAGTACTTC. It codes for CASSLWLGYQETQYF.

The J gene is TRBJ1-1, the V gene TRBV30; D is unclear. Germline lookup yields CDR1 GTSNPN and CDR2 SVGIG (reference sequence). Trimming removed 7 bases from V and 5 bases from J, with 17 bases in between. The CDR3 has 13 residues. DNA for the CDR3: TGTGCCTCTGAGGGAGGGTGGCGGACTGAAGCTTTCTTT. Residues: CASEGGWRTEAFF.

The chain has TRBV6-1 and TRBJ1-2; no firm D call. Germline CDR1 and CDR2: MNHNS and SASEGT. Trimming stripped 6 bases from V and 3 bases from J, with 11 bases between. The CDR3 length is 13 residues. CDR3 protein: CASSLVSDYGYTF. CDR3 nucleotide sequence: TGTGCCAGCAGCTTAGTATCGGACTATGGCTACACCTTC.